This entry concerns a single T cell receptor beta chain. What it binds is not known. This record belongs to a study of T cell responses to AZD1222 COVID-19 vaccine. Study-level points and caveats: Every sample of the repertoires postdated the peak T cell response.

Only in-frame clones appear in the TCRdb table, and some are missing; sequencing was by immunoSEQ multiplex PCR. The sample yields about 190,000 clones, around 87% seen once. This receptor was obtained from an adult in good health. The sequenced sample was peripheral blood, obtained on day 0 of MenACWY control vaccination.

CDR3 sequence reads: CASRSAPNEKLFF. DNA for the CDR3: TGTGCCAGCCGGTCGGCCCCTAATGAAAAACTGTTTTTT. The chain uses TRBV27 and TRBJ1-4; D gene unclear. Trimming removed 8 bases at V and 3 bases at J, with 10 bases between. Germline assignment: CDR1 MNHEY and CDR2 SMNVEV (reference sequence). The CDR3 sequence is 13 residues long.